These 26 T cell receptor beta chains originate from one sample sequenced in a study of cytomegalovirus exposure and HLA in healthy donors. 60 Vbeta and 13 Jbeta primers were used in PCR. Profiled with immunoSEQ multiplex PCR; TCRdb holds only in-frame clones, not every one. Of 90,000 to 120,000 clones listed, roughly 75% are singletons. The specimen sequenced was PBMCs. The receptors shown here come from a male donor in good health and CMV-seropositive.

The chain recombines TRBV30 with TRBJ1-4; 7 bases fit TRBD1. Germline V CDR1 and CDR2: GTSNPN, SVGIG (reference sequence). Germline trimming cut 4 bases from V and 8 bases from J; bases unmatched to any gene: 7. The CDR3 runs to 13 residues. The chain's CDR3 is CAWTTGDGEKLFF. The CDR3 DNA sequence: TGTGCCTGGACCACAGGGGATGGGGAAAAACTGTTTTTT. The full variable domain, completed using reference TRBV30 and TRBJ1-4, is SQTIHQWPATLVQPVGSPLSLECTVEGTSNPNLYWYRQAAGRGLQLLFYSVGIGQISSEVPQNLSASRPQDRQFILSSKKLLLSDSGFYLCAWTTGDGEKLFFGSGTQLSVL.

V gene TRBV6-6 combines with J gene TRBJ2-7, with D perhaps TRBD1 (5 bases). Trimming stripped 2 bases from V and 0 bases from J, with 8 bases between. Germline V gene lookup returns CDR1 MNHNY and CDR2 SVGAGI (reference sequence). The CDR3 is 14 residues long. Here the CDR3 reads CASSYAGRSYEQYF. DNA of the CDR3: TGTGCCAGCAGTTACGCAGGGCGCTCCTACGAGCAGTACTTC.

This chain uses TRBV6-1 with TRBJ2-5; 8 nucleotides agree with TRBD1. The J call may be in error: the DNA end matches TRBJ2-7 better. Germline V CDR1 and CDR2: MNHNS, SASEGT. There are 15 residues in the CDR3. The CDR3 DNA follows: TGTGCCAGCAGTAATAGACAGGGGACCTCCTACGAGCAGTACTTC. Translated: CASSNRQGTSYEQYF.

This chain joins TRBV6-5 and TRBJ1-1; 12 positions agree with TRBD1. CDR1 is MNHEY, CDR2 SVGAGI, per germline. The CDR3 consists of 15 residues. Unmatched junction bases numbered 8, after V lost 10 bases and J lost 2 bases. The DNA of the CDR3 is TGTGCCACCAGACGGGACAGGGGGCCAAACACTGAAGCTTTCTTT. It is translated as CATRRDRGPNTEAFF.

V and J are TRBV5-8 and TRBJ2-5; perhaps TRBD1 as D (5 bases). Germline loops: CDR1 SGHTS, CDR2 YDEGEE. V shed 7 bases and J shed 0 bases, with 13 bases lying between them. This CDR3 spans 14 amino acids. The CDR3 reads CASQRQMYQETQYF. As DNA, the CDR3 is TGTGCCAGCCAGCGACAGATGTACCAAGAGACCCAGTACTTC. The full variable domain, rest sourced from reference TRBV5-8 and TRBJ2-5, is EAGVTQSPTHLIKTRGQQATLRCSPISGHTSVYWYQQALGLGLQFLLWYDEGEERNRGNFPPRFSGRQFPNYSSELNVNALELEDSALYLCASQRQMYQETQYFGPGTRLLVL.

This clone was seen at least ten times. The chain joins TRBV27 to TRBJ2-7; TRBD1 matches 7 bases. V trimming: 5 bases; J trimming: 6 bases; junction bases outside the gene matches: 10. This CDR3 comprises 14 residues. Germline V gene lookup returns CDR1 MNHEY and CDR2 SMNVEV (reference sequence). The CDR3 DNA reads as TGTGCCAGCAGTCCTACTACGACAGGGCGCGAGCAGTACTTC. Translating gives CASSPTTTGREQYF.

The chain employs TRBV6-6 and TRBJ2-5; no clear D. Germline lookup yields CDR1 MNHNY and CDR2 SVGAGI (reference sequence). The ends were cut back, 6 bases at V and 5 bases at J, with 13 bases in the middle. The CDR3 length is 13 residues. CDR3 nucleotide sequence: TGTGCCAGCAGCTACAAACAAACGGAGACCCAGTACTTC. This gives the protein CASSYKQTETQYF.

The gene calls are TRBV6-1 and TRBJ1-2, with 7 bases lining up with TRBD1. Per the germline V gene, CDR1 is MNHNS and CDR2 is SASEGT. The CDR3 spans 13 residues. The junction had 5 bases not matched to a gene; V was cut back by 3 bases and J by 7 bases. CDR3 coding DNA: TGTGCCAGCAGTGATACAGGGGTAGGTGGCTACACCTTC. This gives the protein CASSDTGVGGYTF.

The rearrangement uses TRBV9 and TRBJ2-3; D call uncertain. CDR3 size: 13 residues. V was trimmed by 3 bases and J by 4 bases, leaving 9 bases between them. CDR1 SGDLS and CDR2 YYNGEE come from the germline V gene. The CDR3 region is CASSGAIADTQYF. In DNA, the CDR3 is TGTGCCAGCAGCGGGGCAATCGCAGATACGCAGTATTTT.

The V and J genes are TRBV18 and TRBJ1-1, with 10 nucleotides matching TRBD1. The CDR3 contains 16 residues. The germline V gene has CDR1 KGHSH and CDR2 LQKENI. The J segment lost 4 bases and the V segment lost 3 bases, leaving 8 bases of the junction unmatched. The CDR3 DNA is TGTGCCAGCTCACCTCGGACAGGGGGATTGGGCACTGAAGCTTTCTTT. It specifies CASSPRTGGLGTEAFF.

This chain joins TRBV5-1 and TRBJ2-2, with D possibly being TRBD1 (6 bases). Trimming shortened V by 9 bases and J by 0 bases, and 15 bases separated the two germline ends. The CDR3 covers 15 residues. From germline, CDR1 is SGHRS and CDR2 YFSETQ. The CDR3: CATGGSGANTGELFF. The CDR3 nucleotides are TGCGCCACGGGCGGATCAGGGGCGAACACCGGGGAGCTGTTTTTT.

CDR3 region: CASVGGATGASGNTIYF. Here the CDR3 DNA reads TGTGCCAGCGTAGGGGGAGCAACAGGGGCCTCTGGAAACACCATATATTTT. V usage is TRBV27 and J usage is TRBJ1-3, with TRBD1 matching over 7 bases. Germline V gene data show CDR1 as MNHEY and CDR2 as SMNVEV (reference sequence). V was pared by 8 bases and J by 0 bases, with 13 bases of the junction left unmatched. The CDR3 totals 17 residues.

The chain uses TRBV6-6 and TRBJ1-1, with TRBD1 matching 8 bases. The V segment lost 10 bases and the J segment 5 bases; nucleotides outside the gene matches: 12. Germline V gives CDR1 MNHNY, CDR2 SVGAGI (reference sequence). The CDR3 is 14 residues long. The CDR3 DNA follows: TGTGCCACTACAGAGGGACAGGTGTGGACTGAAGCTTTCTTT. This encodes CATTEGQVWTEAFF.

The V call is TRBV9, the J call TRBJ1-2, with 7 positions matching TRBD1. Germline V gene lookup returns CDR1 SGDLS and CDR2 YYNGEE. Losses at the gene ends were 3 bases for V and 0 bases for J; bases not matched to a gene: 5. This CDR3 comprises 15 residues. In nucleotides, the CDR3 is TGTGCCAGCAGCGAAGGGACAGCTGCTAACTATGGCTACACCTTC. The encoded protein is CASSEGTAANYGYTF.

The chain has TRBV11-3 and TRBJ2-7, with 7 bases fitting TRBD2. The CDR3 is 14 residues long. V gave up 2 bases and J gave up 2 bases; unmatched junction bases: 3. Germline-derived CDR1 and CDR2 are SGHNT and YENEEA. The CDR3 DNA is TGTGCCAGCAGCTTAAGCGGGACCCCCTACGAGCAGTACTTC. This translates into CASSLSGTPYEQYF.

This clone was seen more than once but under ten times. V usage is TRBV5-1 and J usage is TRBJ1-1; the D gene is possibly TRBD1 (6 bases). Trimming cost V 4 bases and J 5 bases, with 18 bases left between them. From germline, CDR1 is SGHRS and CDR2 YFSETQ. This CDR3 spans 15 amino acids. CDR3 sequence: CASSSLQGRVTEAFF. DNA of the CDR3: TGCGCCAGCAGCAGCCTACAGGGAAGAGTTACTGAAGCTTTCTTT.

V gene TRBV13 combines with J gene TRBJ1-1; the D gene is possibly TRBD1 (6 bases). This CDR3 has 12 amino acids. Per the germline V gene, CDR1 is PRHDT and CDR2 is FYEKMQ (reference sequence). Trimming took 10 bases from V and 8 from J, leaving 17 bases between them. In DNA, the CDR3 is TGTGCCACCGCAAGAAACAGGGCCGAAGCTTTCTTT. Protein sequence: CATARNRAEAFF.

This chain connects TRBV18 to TRBJ1-2; TRBD1 might be the D (6 bases). The CDR3 runs 14 residues. Germline V gene lookup returns CDR1 KGHSH and CDR2 LQKENI. V lost 3 bases, J lost 6 bases, and 14 bases lay in between. The CDR3 protein is CASSPVGGLDGYTF. As DNA, the CDR3 is TGTGCCAGCTCACCGGTGGGGGGGCTAGATGGCTACACCTTC.

The chain couples TRBV5-6 to TRBJ1-2, with a tentative D call TRBD1 (6 bases). The CDR3 sequence is 17 residues long. V was trimmed by 0 bases and J by 0 bases, leaving 15 bases between them. Looked up from germline, CDR1 is SGHDT and CDR2 is YYEEEE. The CDR3 DNA is TGTGCCAGCAGCTTGGTATTGGGGGCCGGCTCTAACTATGGCTACACCTTC. Its translation: CASSLVLGAGSNYGYTF.

The CDR3 DNA is TGTGCCAGCAATGGGCCCGGGACACCATATGGCTACACCTTC. It codes for CASNGPGTPYGYTF. The rearrangement joins TRBV9 to TRBJ1-2, with D perhaps TRBD1 (6 bases). V was cut by 6 bases and J by 5 bases, with 17 bases left in between. The CDR3 is 14 amino acids. Per the germline V gene, CDR1 is SGDLS and CDR2 is YYNGEE.

CDR3 DNA sequence: TGCAGCGTGAGACAGGTTAGCTACGAGCAGTACTTC. Its protein is CSVRQVSYEQYF. V usage is TRBV29-1 and J usage is TRBJ2-5, with D maybe TRBD1 (6 bases). The J call may be wrong; the DNA end is better matched by TRBJ2-7. CDR1 is SQVTM and CDR2 is ANQGSEA in the germline V gene. There are 12 residues in the CDR3.

The rearrangement joins TRBV9 to TRBJ2-6, with D possibly being TRBD2 (5 bases). The germline V and J ends were trimmed by 3 bases and 0 bases, with 10 bases remaining between them. Germline loops: CDR1 SGDLS, CDR2 YYNGEE. The CDR3 runs to 16 residues. The CDR3 reads CASSASGVSGANVLTF. CDR3 in DNA: TGTGCCAGCAGCGCATCCGGGGTCTCTGGGGCCAACGTCCTGACTTTC.

The J gene is TRBJ2-7, the V gene TRBV29-1, with TRBD1 identical over 12 bases. The V segment lost 3 bases and the J segment 6 bases; nucleotides outside the gene matches: 0. Germline V lookup: CDR1 SQVTM, CDR2 ANQGSEA. There are 12 residues in the CDR3. The chain's CDR3 is CSVEGQGAEQYF. The CDR3 coding sequence is TGCAGCGTTGAGGGACAGGGGGCCGAGCAGTACTTC.

The chain joins TRBV25-1 to TRBJ2-3; D may be TRBD1 (5 bases). Trimming took 3 bases from V and 14 from J, leaving 12 bases between them. The CDR3 covers 11 residues. CDR1 and CDR2 (germline): MGHDK, SYGVNS. CDR3 protein: CASSDGAGWYF. DNA of the CDR3: TGTGCCAGCAGTGATGGGGCAGGGTGGTATTTT.

V and J are TRBV11-3 and TRBJ2-1, with D possibly being TRBD1 (5 bases). CDR1 and CDR2 (germline): SGHNT, YENEEA. The CDR3 length is 14 residues. Trimming pared 6 bases from V and 2 bases from J, leaving 11 bases between. CDR3 sequence reads: CASRTQGTYNEQFF. CDR3 DNA sequence: TGTGCCAGCAGGACTCAGGGAACCTACAATGAGCAGTTCTTC.

The chain carries TRBV7-3 and TRBJ2-1; possible D gene TRBD1, 5 bases. Germline loops: CDR1 SGHTA, CDR2 FQGTGA. The V end was cut by 3 bases, the J end by 6 bases, with 15 bases between. This CDR3 comprises 15 residues. The CDR3 protein is CASSFRRALGNEQFF. The CDR3 DNA is TGTGCCAGCAGCTTCCGCAGGGCCCTCGGCAATGAGCAGTTCTTC.